This T cell receptor beta chain was recovered during a study of T-cell reconstitution after alpha-beta-depleted transplantation in children. V trimming: 6 bases; J trimming: 2 bases; junction bases outside the gene matches: 9. Germline CDR1 is LGHDT and CDR2 is YNNKEL (reference sequence). This CDR3 has 16 residues. This sample's TCRbeta library carried unique molecular identifier barcodes. One entry per CDR3 protein results from TCRdb running MiXCR on the PCR reads. The data show about 600,000 distinct CDR3 sequences, with roughly a tenth seen just once and about 4.2% held by the top ten. This clonotype was recorded many times.

The J gene is TRBJ2-7, the V gene TRBV3-1, with 11 positions matching TRBD2. The source of this sequence is a human donor who donated a stem cell graft to a child with acute myeloid leukemia. Source: PBMCs from the stem cell graft donor, taken from the stem cell graft. The CDR3 sequence is CASSRQGTSGPYEQYF. The CDR3 nucleotides read TGTGCCAGCAGTCGACAGGGGACTAGCGGCCCCTACGAGCAGTACTTC.